These 9 T cell receptor beta chains came from one sample sequenced in a study of blood T cell repertoires in COVID-19. Measured with immunoSEQ multiplex PCR; TCRdb has only the in-frame clones, and not every one. The sample includes about 240,000 clones, 83% of them seen just once. Sequencing used PBMCs or T cells enriched from blood (not recorded which). These receptors were collected from a woman aged 40-49 years who had been exposed to COVID-19.

This clone showed up just once. The gene calls are TRBV18 and TRBJ1-3; D is ambiguous. CDR1 and CDR2 (germline): KGHSH, LQKENI. This CDR3 has 13 amino acids. Trimming cost V 3 bases and J 4 bases, with 7 bases left between them. The CDR3 DNA sequence: TGTGCCAGCTCACCGAATAGAGGAAACACCATATATTTT. It specifies CASSPNRGNTIYF.

The chain couples TRBV9 to TRBJ1-4, with no clear D. The V gene lost 3 bases and the J gene lost 10 bases, with 13 bases spanning the gap. CDR1 and CDR2 from the germline V gene are SGDLS and YYNGEE. The CDR3 loop spans 13 amino acids. The CDR3 sequence is CASSALIEGKLFF. The CDR3 DNA reads TGTGCCAGCAGCGCGTTGATCGAGGGAAAACTGTTTTTT.

V gene TRBV4-1 combines with J gene TRBJ2-7; 12 bases map to TRBD1. Looked up from germline, CDR1 is MGHRA and CDR2 is YSYEKL. This CDR3 spans 18 amino acids. J lost 2 bases, V lost 4 bases, and 12 bases had no gene match. The CDR3: CASSLKKVGQGATYEQYF. The CDR3 bases are TGCGCCAGCAGCCTCAAAAAGGTGGGACAGGGGGCGACCTACGAGCAGTACTTC.

This clone was counted once. The chain joins TRBV7-3 to TRBJ2-2; D is uncertain. The CDR3 is made up of 12 amino acids. Trimming left V 5 bases short and J 8 bases short, with 9 bases between. Germline V gives CDR1 SGHTA, CDR2 FQGTGA. The CDR3 region has the DNA TGTGCCAGCAGCCGAAACGAGGGGGAGCTGTTTTTT. This translates into CASSRNEGELFF.

This chain uses TRBV11-2 with TRBJ1-6; D unresolved. Germline V gives CDR1 SGHAT, CDR2 FQNNGV. V shed 5 bases and J shed 2 bases, with 19 bases lying between them. The CDR3 has 18 amino acids. DNA of the CDR3: TGTGCCAGCAGCCGAACCCACGTGGCGGGGACCTATAATTCACCCCTCCACTTT. Translation gives CASSRTHVAGTYNSPLHF. Using reference TRBV11-2 and TRBJ1-6 for the parts outside the CDR3, the full variable domain is EAGVAQSPRYKIIEKRQSVAFWCNPISGHATLYWYQQILGQGPKLLIQFQNNGVVDDSQLPKDRFSAERLKGVDSTLKIQPAKLEDSAVYLCASSRTHVAGTYNSPLHFGNGTRLTVT.

The V gene is TRBV5-5, the J gene TRBJ2-3; D possibly corresponds to TRBD1 (5 bases). Per germline, CDR1 SGHKS and CDR2 YYEKEE (reference sequence). CDR3 length: 16 amino acids. V lost 6 bases and J 6 bases, leaving 23 bases between the germline ends. DNA for the CDR3: TGTGCCAGCATCCCCCTCCCCGGACAAGGAAGTGATACGCAGTATTTT. It specifies CASIPLPGQGSDTQYF.

This clone has just a few counts. The chain joins TRBV7-2 to TRBJ2-1; D remains ambiguous. The germline V gene encodes CDR1 SGHTA and CDR2 FQGNSA. V lost 5 bases, J lost 5 bases, and 10 bases lay in between. This CDR3 has 13 amino acids. The CDR3 region has the DNA TGTGCCAGCAGCCGAGGAACCAACAATGAGCAGTTCTTC. Its translation: CASSRGTNNEQFF. The whole variable domain, filled in from reference TRBV7-2 and TRBJ2-1, reads GAGVSQSPSNKVTEKGKDVELRCDPISGHTALYWYRQSLGQGLEFLIYFQGNSAPDKSGLPSDRFSAERTGGSVSTLTIQRTQQEDSAVYLCASSRGTNNEQFFGPGTRLTVL.

This chain connects TRBV12-3 or TRBV12-4 to TRBJ1-3; D not resolved. The CDR3 loop spans 13 amino acids. V was cut by 1 base and J by 4 bases, with 5 bases left in between. DNA of the CDR3: TGTGCCAGCAGTTTAGGGGCCGGAAACACCATATATTTT. Translated: CASSLGAGNTIYF.

This clone has only one observation. This specimen includes other DNA sequences encoding the same CDR3. The CDR3 region has the DNA TGTGCCTGGGACAGGGGGGCTGGAAACACCATATATTTT. It specifies CAWDRGAGNTIYF. This chain connects TRBV30 to TRBJ1-3; 9 positions match TRBD1. This CDR3 region has 13 residues. Looked up from germline, CDR1 is GTSNPN and CDR2 is SVGIG (reference sequence). Trimming removed 5 bases from V and 2 bases from J; junction bases left unmatched: 1.